One sample yielded the 21 T cell receptor beta chains listed below, sequenced in a study of blood T cells in healthy people across ages. A second PCR, run for roughly 7 to 11 cycles, used a sample-barcoded 5' primer plus a J-beta primer mix. TCRdb analysed the 5' RACE reads with MiXCR anew, one entry per CDR3 protein. The table has some 1.1 million distinct CDR3 sequences, less than 45% seen once. Sequenced sample: blood. The origin of the receptors is a man younger than 30 in good health.

The chain is built from TRBV5-6 and TRBJ2-5; 8 positions agree with TRBD2. Losses at the gene ends were 2 bases for V and 5 bases for J; bases not matched to a gene: 11. The length of the CDR3 is 16 residues. In germline, CDR1 is SGHDT, CDR2 YYEEEE. CDR3 loop: CASSFSSFAGGETQYF. Written as DNA, the CDR3 is TGTGCCAGCAGCTTTAGTTCGTTTGCGGGGGGTGAGACCCAGTACTTC.

The rearrangement links TRBV9 to TRBJ2-2, with D possibly being TRBD2 (6 bases). The CDR3 sequence is 16 residues long. The V end lost 4 bases, the J end lost 9 bases, and 22 bases lay between the germline ends. CDR1 and CDR2 from the germline V gene are SGDLS and YYNGEE. Here the CDR3 reads CASSPQAGGRPWELFF. The CDR3 coding sequence is TGTGCCAGCAGCCCTCAAGCCGGGGGTAGGCCCTGGGAGCTGTTTTTT.

This clonotype was seen only a few times. The rearrangement joins TRBV7-2 to TRBJ2-3; the D is unclear. V lost 1 base to trimming and J lost 9 bases, with 17 bases between them. Germline lookup yields CDR1 SGHTA and CDR2 FQGNSA. The CDR3 length is 15 residues. Written as DNA, the CDR3 is TGTGCCAGCAGCTTAGAGGGCGGTGCGAAGAAGACGCAGTATTTT. Amino acid sequence: CASSLEGGAKKTQYF.

The rearrangement links TRBV6-2 or TRBV6-3 to TRBJ2-7; D remains unclear. This CDR3 contains 16 residues. Germline-derived CDR1 and CDR2 are MNHEY and SVGEGT. The V end lost 4 bases, the J end lost 0 bases, and 16 bases lay between the germline ends. This chain's CDR3 is CASSFRRALSSYEQYF. Here the CDR3 DNA reads TGTGCCAGCAGTTTTCGCCGGGCTCTGAGCTCCTACGAGCAGTACTTC.

The table lists this clonotype with a few counts. This chain joins TRBV6-2 or TRBV6-3 and TRBJ2-1; D gene ambiguous. Per the germline V gene, CDR1 is MNHEY and CDR2 is SVGEGT. The CDR3 sequence is 15 residues long. The V gene lost 5 bases and the J gene lost 0 bases, with 11 bases spanning the gap. The CDR3 loop is CASSPMFSSYNEQFF. The CDR3 bases are TGTGCCAGCAGTCCCATGTTTAGCTCCTACAATGAGCAGTTCTTC.

This clonotype was recorded a few times. The genes are TRBV4-3 and TRBJ1-2; D unclear. The CDR3 sequence is 15 residues long. Between the trimmed V and J ends, which lost 4 bases and 5 bases, there was a span of 17 bases. Germline CDR1 reads LGHNA; CDR2 reads YSLEER. The CDR3 spells CASSRRPSAIYGYTF. Written as DNA, the CDR3 is TGCGCCAGCAGCCGACGACCGAGCGCCATTTATGGCTACACCTTC.

The chain couples TRBV3-1 to TRBJ2-7, with D perhaps matching TRBD1 (6 bases). The end of the DNA is better explained by TRBJ2-4, so the J call may be wrong. Germline V gene sequence: CDR1 LGHDT, CDR2 YNNKEL (reference sequence). The CDR3 has 14 amino acids. This CDR3 is CASSHPGQGSIQYF. The CDR3 DNA follows: TGTGCCAGCAGCCACCCAGGGCAGGGGAGCATTCAGTACTTC.

The V call is TRBV6-5, the J call TRBJ1-2, with a possible D match to TRBD1 (5 bases). CDR1 is MNHEY and CDR2 is SVGAGI in the germline V gene. The CDR3 is 14 amino acids. V lost 2 bases to trimming and J lost 3 bases, with 10 bases between them. CDR3 DNA: TGTGCCAGCAGTTACGAACCCAGGGACTATGGCTACACCTTC. Translated, it gives CASSYEPRDYGYTF.

The chain has TRBV4-3 and TRBJ2-7; a possible D gene is TRBD2 (5 bases). The CDR3 covers 16 residues. Trimming removed 0 bases at V and 2 bases at J, with 14 bases between. CDR1 is LGHNA, CDR2 YSLEER, per germline. For the CDR3, the DNA is TGCGCCAGCAGCCAAGAACTAGGGCGCTGGGCCTACGAGCAGTACTTC. Translating it yields CASSQELGRWAYEQYF.

The rearrangement links TRBV4-3 to TRBJ2-5; the match to TRBD1 covers 8 bases. The V and J ends lost 0 bases and 4 bases, in that order; junction bases with no gene match: 10. The CDR3 is 17 amino acids. Germline CDR1 reads LGHNA; CDR2 reads YSLEER. The CDR3 spells CASSQDQGAGTGETQYF. The CDR3 region has the DNA TGCGCCAGCAGCCAAGACCAGGGGGCCGGGACTGGAGAGACCCAGTACTTC.

V and J are TRBV19 and TRBJ1-2, with a tentative D call TRBD1 (5 bases). Trimming removed 11 bases from V and 4 bases from J, with 20 bases in between. The CDR3 runs to 14 residues. CDR1 and CDR2 from the germline V gene are LNHDA and SQIVND (reference sequence). The CDR3 DNA follows: TGTGCCCGTGGCCGAATCAGGGAGATCTATGGCTACACCTTC. Translation: CARGRIREIYGYTF.

The chain joins TRBV20-1 to TRBJ2-3; 8 positions match TRBD2. Germline values: CDR1 DFQATT, CDR2 SNEGSKA (reference sequence). CDR3 length: 15 residues. V was clipped by 6 bases and J by 5 bases; unmatched bases: 13. The CDR3 nucleotides are TGCAGTGCCCCCCGACGGGGGGGCCGTGGAGATACGCAGTATTTT. Translating it yields CSAPRRGGRGDTQYF.

This chain connects TRBV12-3 or TRBV12-4 to TRBJ2-4; D might be TRBD2 (6 bases). The CDR3 is 13 residues long. With 5 bases removed from V and 13 bases from J, the gap between germline ends came to 18 bases. The CDR3 region has the DNA TGTGCCAGCAGTGTAAATCTCCGGGAGAAGCAGTACTTC. It encodes CASSVNLREKQYF.

This clonotype showed up just a few times. The chain employs TRBV6-5 and TRBJ1-1; a possible D gene is TRBD1 (5 bases). Trimming left V 8 bases short and J 1 base short, with 11 bases between. Germline values: CDR1 MNHEY, CDR2 SVGAGI. The CDR3 extends over 13 amino acids. In nucleotides, the CDR3 is TGTGCCAGCCGAAACAGGAGGAACACTGAAGCTTTCTTT. Translated: CASRNRRNTEAFF.

This clonotype was detected once. At one end the junction does not follow the germline gene, possibly because of a read error. V and J are TRBV10-3 and TRBJ1-1; D is unresolved. Germline-derived CDR1 and CDR2 are ENHRY and SYGVKD. The CDR3 extends over 13 amino acids. CDR3 region: CAHRLQLNIEAFF. In nucleotides, the CDR3 is TGTGCTCATCGACTACAGTTAAACATTGAAGCTTTCTTT.

The rearrangement uses TRBV29-1 and TRBJ2-2; weak D call: TRBD1 (5 bases). V lost 6 bases and J 5 bases, leaving 13 bases between the germline ends. CDR3 size: 13 residues. The germline gives CDR1 SQVTM, CDR2 ANQGSEA. The CDR3 here is CSVDRQSTGELFF. CDR3 DNA: TGCAGCGTCGATCGACAGTCTACCGGGGAGCTGTTTTTT.

This clonotype turned up a few times. The chain employs TRBV5-6 and TRBJ2-1; the D gene is possibly TRBD1 (6 bases). The ends were cut back, 3 bases at V and 0 bases at J, with 22 bases in the middle. The CDR3 has 19 residues. Germline loops: CDR1 SGHDT, CDR2 YYEEEE. CDR3 sequence (DNA): TGTGCCAGCAGCTCATCCGGGACAAAGAAGGTCCTCTCCTACAATGAGCAGTTCTTC. Protein: CASSSSGTKKVLSYNEQFF. Using reference TRBV5-6 and TRBJ2-1 for the parts outside the CDR3, the full variable domain is DAGVTQSPTHLIKTRGQQVTLRCSPKSGHDTVSWYQQALGQGPQFIFQYYEEEERQRGNFPDRFSGHQFPNYSSELNVNALLLGDSALYLCASSSSGTKKVLSYNEQFFGPGTRLTVL.

The sample holds a few counts of this clonotype. V gene TRBV7-9 combines with J gene TRBJ1-2; 9 bases fit TRBD1. CDR1 SEHNR and CDR2 FQNEAQ come from the germline V gene (reference sequence). Trimming at V came to 5 bases and at J to 7 bases, leaving 11 bases not matched to a gene. The CDR3 has 15 amino acids. CDR3 amino acids: CASSTITGGASGYTF. The CDR3 DNA follows: TGTGCCAGCAGCACAATAACAGGGGGCGCATCTGGCTACACCTTC.

This clonotype was found once. At one end the junction does not follow the germline gene, possibly because of a read error. The chain recombines TRBV12-3 or TRBV12-4 with TRBJ1-6, with a weak D call TRBD1 (5 bases). There are 14 residues in the CDR3. CDR3 nucleotide sequence: TGTGCCAGCAGCCCCACCCAGGGTGGTTCACCCCCCCACTTT. Protein: CASSPTQGGSPPHF.

This clonotype was observed a few times. The CDR3 DNA follows: TGCAGCGTTGTGCCAGATTACAATGAGCAGTTCTTC. This translates into CSVVPDYNEQFF. V and J are TRBV29-1 and TRBJ2-1; D remains unclear. The V gene's germline CDR1 is SQVTM and CDR2 ANQGSEA. This CDR3 spans 12 amino acids. The V end was cut by 4 bases, the J end by 4 bases, with 8 bases between.

The chain employs TRBV4-3 and TRBJ2-7; 9 nucleotides line up with TRBD1. The CDR3 extends over 15 amino acids. Germline V gene data show CDR1 as LGHNA and CDR2 as YSLEER. The V segment lost 1 base and the J segment 4 bases; nucleotides outside the gene matches: 5. CDR3 protein: CASSQVNRGLYEQYF. The CDR3 region has the DNA TGCGCCAGCAGCCAAGTCAACAGGGGGCTGTACGAGCAGTACTTC.